Each of the 32 T cell receptor beta chains below was sequenced from the same sample in a study of OX40 agonist ivuxolimab in advanced cancers. Sequencing was performed with immunoSEQ multiplex PCR; in TCRdb, only in-frame clones are kept and a portion is missing. This sample has 85,000 to 120,000 clones, with less than 95% found just once. The sample here was CD4+ or CD8+ T cells sorted from blood, taken in a trial of the OX40 agonist ivuxolimab. These TCRs come from an adult with an advanced solid tumor such as melanoma, head and neck, liver or kidney cancer.

This chain connects TRBV28 to TRBJ1-2; possible D gene TRBD1, 5 bases. The CDR3 contains 14 residues. Trimming took off 8 bases at V and 7 bases at J, with 20 bases between the two ends. Germline V gene lookup returns CDR1 MDHEN and CDR2 SYDVKM. This CDR3 reads CASGTVRQRGGYTF. Written as DNA, the CDR3 is TGTGCCAGCGGTACAGTGAGACAGCGCGGTGGCTACACCTTC.

This clone was found once. This chain links TRBV30 with TRBJ1-6; weak D call: TRBD1 (5 bases). CDR3 size: 10 residues. The V gene's germline CDR1 is GTSNPN and CDR2 SVGIG (reference sequence). V gave up 5 bases and J gave up 14 bases, with 10 bases separating them. The CDR3 nucleotides are TGTGCCTGGGGGGGTAGCACCCTCCACTTT. It specifies CAWGGSTLHF.

CDR3 DNA sequence: TGTGCCAGTATAAGGACAGGGGACACCGGGGAGCTGTTTTTT. Residues: CASIRTGDTGELFF. V is TRBV19 and J is TRBJ2-2; 9 nucleotides agree with TRBD1. The CDR3 totals 14 residues. Germline V lookup: CDR1 LNHDA, CDR2 SQIVND (reference sequence). Trimming cost V 7 bases and J 3 bases; bases outside gene matches: 3.

The rearrangement links TRBV28 to TRBJ2-3; D is perhaps TRBD1 (5 bases). The V end was cut by 1 base, the J end by 3 bases, with 14 bases between. Germline values: CDR1 MDHEN, CDR2 SYDVKM. This CDR3 has 16 residues. The CDR3 reads CASSLSQGKGTDTQYF. CDR3 DNA sequence: TGTGCCAGCAGTTTATCTCAGGGAAAAGGAACAGATACGCAGTATTTT.

J is TRBJ2-7 and V is TRBV14; D is possibly TRBD1 (6 bases). The CDR3 has 15 residues. Looked up from germline, CDR1 is SGHDN and CDR2 is FVKESK. V was cut by 6 bases and J by 1 base, with 16 bases left in between. CDR3: CASRLTGKDSYEQYF. CDR3 nucleotide sequence: TGTGCCAGCAGACTTACAGGGAAAGATTCCTACGAGCAGTACTTC. The whole variable domain, remainder taken from reference TRBV14 and TRBJ2-7, is EAGVTQFPSHSVIEKGQTVTLRCDPISGHDNLYWYRRVMGKEIKFLLHFVKESKQDESGMPNNRFLAERTGGTYSTLKVQPAELEDSGVYFCASRLTGKDSYEQYFGPGTRLTVT.

The rearrangement links TRBV4-3 to TRBJ2-7; no firm D call. V gave up 1 base and J gave up 2 bases, with 12 bases separating them. The length of the CDR3 is 15 residues. Germline V gene lookup returns CDR1 LGHNA and CDR2 YSLEER. CDR3 region: CASSQGAGTPYEQYF. CDR3 DNA sequence: TGCGCCAGCAGCCAAGGAGCAGGTACACCCTACGAGCAGTACTTC.

The chain recombines TRBV28 with TRBJ1-5; D perhaps matches TRBD1 (6 bases). Trimming took off 2 bases at V and 0 bases at J, with 23 bases between the two ends. CDR1 and CDR2 (germline): MDHEN, SYDVKM. The CDR3 runs to 20 residues. CDR3 sequence: CASSLPPGGARLYSNQPQHF. DNA of the CDR3: TGTGCCAGCAGTTTACCCCCGGGGGGGGCCCGTTTATATAGCAATCAGCCCCAGCATTTT.

The count of this clone is one. V usage is TRBV10-1 and J usage is TRBJ1-4; D not resolved. V was shortened by 6 bases and J by 7 bases, with 12 bases between the two germline ends. The germline V gene encodes CDR1 WNHNN and CDR2 SYGVQD (reference sequence). This CDR3 has 13 residues. The CDR3 coding sequence is TGCGCCAGCAGCGAGCAAATCGGTGAAAAACTGTTTTTT. Its translation: CASSEQIGEKLFF.

This chain joins TRBV4-3 and TRBJ2-7; D might be TRBD2 (6 bases). The CDR3 has 13 residues. CDR1 is LGHNA and CDR2 is YSLEER in the germline V gene. The V and J ends lost 4 bases and 3 bases respectively, with 10 bases between them. The CDR3 bases are TGCGCCAGCAGCCTCCGGGAGCACTACGAGCAGTACTTC. As protein: CASSLREHYEQYF.

The chain employs TRBV18 and TRBJ2-7; D remains ambiguous. The germline V and J ends were trimmed by 2 bases and 3 bases, with 14 bases remaining between them. This CDR3 is built from 15 residues. The germline CDR1 and CDR2 sequences are KGHSH and LQKENI. The CDR3 nucleotides are TGTGCCAGCTCACCAGCTCTGTCCAGTTACTACGAGCAGTACTTC. As protein: CASSPALSSYYEQYF.

The rearrangement joins TRBV7-3 to TRBJ2-2, with D perhaps TRBD1 (6 bases). Germline V gene lookup returns CDR1 SGHTA and CDR2 FQGTGA. V lost 5 bases and J lost 6, with 13 bases in between. The CDR3 contains 14 residues. This chain's CDR3 is CASSTQGFSGELFF. DNA for the CDR3: TGTGCCAGCAGCACTCAGGGGTTCTCCGGGGAGCTGTTTTTT. Supplemented by reference TRBV7-3 and TRBJ2-2, the full variable domain reads GAGVSQTPSNKVTEKGKYVELRCDPISGHTALYWYRQSLGQGPEFLIYFQGTGAADDSGLPNDRFFAVRPEGSVSTLKIQRTERGDSAVYLCASSTQGFSGELFFGEGSRLTVL.

The rearrangement uses TRBV5-4 and TRBJ1-4; TRBD1 is a possible D gene (5 bases). There are 13 residues in the CDR3. Trimming pared 9 bases from V and 8 bases from J, leaving 17 bases between. CDR1 is SGHNT and CDR2 is YYREEE in the germline V gene (reference sequence). The CDR3 DNA is TGTGCCACCCGGCGGGGGGAGGAGGAAAAACTGTTTTTT. Its translation is CATRRGEEEKLFF.

CDR3 bases: TGCGCCAGCACCCTCAATAGGGCCCGACAGAGCCTCTACAATGAGCAGTTCTTC. Its protein is CASTLNRARQSLYNEQFF. The chain joins TRBV23-1 to TRBJ2-1; TRBD1 might be the D (5 bases). TRBV23-1 counts as an open reading frame of uncertain function. The V end lost 7 bases, the J end lost 3 bases, and 25 bases lay between the germline ends. The CDR3 has 18 amino acids.

The chain carries TRBV9 and TRBJ2-1, with 8 bases aligning to TRBD1. The V gene end was trimmed by 2 bases and the J gene end by 10 bases; junction bases not matched to a gene: 8. The CDR3 runs 14 residues. CDR1 is SGDLS and CDR2 is YYNGEE in the germline V gene. The CDR3 DNA reads TGTGCCAGCAGCGTGAGACAGGGGTTGGGGGAGCAGTTCTTC. Protein product: CASSVRQGLGEQFF.

This clone appeared a single time. The J gene is TRBJ2-5, the V gene TRBV18; 10 nucleotides line up with TRBD1. Germline V gives CDR1 KGHSH, CDR2 LQKENI. Trimming at V came to 0 bases and at J to 4 bases, leaving 5 bases not matched to a gene. The CDR3 has 16 residues. CDR3: CASSPPKTGGPETQYF. The CDR3 DNA sequence: TGTGCCAGCTCACCACCGAAGACAGGGGGCCCAGAGACCCAGTACTTC.

The rearrangement links TRBV2 to TRBJ2-2; 7 bases fit TRBD2. J gave up 3 bases and V 8 bases, and 3 bases lay outside the gene matches. This CDR3 comprises 13 residues. Germline loops: CDR1 SNHLY, CDR2 FYNNEI. The DNA for the CDR3 is TGTGCCAGCGGCGGGGGATACACCGGGGAGCTGTTTTTT. Translated, it gives CASGGGYTGELFF.

V usage is TRBV7-9 and J usage is TRBJ1-5; perhaps TRBD1 as D (5 bases). The CDR3 consists of 14 residues. From germline, CDR1 is SEHNR and CDR2 FQNEAQ (reference sequence). The ends were cut back, 4 bases at V and 1 base at J, with 8 bases in the middle. CDR3 sequence (DNA): TGTGCCAGCAGCTCGGGGGGGAGCAATCAGCCCCAGCATTTT. Its translation: CASSSGGSNQPQHF.

The genes are TRBV7-2 and TRBJ2-7; 12 bases are a match to TRBD2. The CDR3 is 15 residues long. V was clipped by 5 bases and J by 1 base; unmatched bases: 3. The V gene's germline CDR1 is SGHTA and CDR2 FQGNSA. The CDR3, as DNA: TGTGCCAGCAGCACCACTAGCGGGGGGTCCTACGAGCAGTACTTC. Translating gives CASSTTSGGSYEQYF.

The chain carries TRBV27 and TRBJ2-6; a possible D gene is TRBD1 (6 bases). This CDR3 has 16 residues. The germline CDR1 and CDR2 sequences are MNHEY and SMNVEV (reference sequence). Trimming stripped 2 bases from V and 1 base from J, with 9 bases between. CDR3 nucleotide sequence: TGTGCCAGCAGTTTACAGGGGTCTTCTGGGGCCAACGTCCTGACTTTC. This encodes CASSLQGSSGANVLTF.

The chain couples TRBV6-5 to TRBJ1-2; perhaps TRBD1 as D (5 bases). Germline V gene sequence: CDR1 MNHEY, CDR2 SVGAGI. The V and J ends lost 7 bases and 7 bases respectively, with 10 bases between them. CDR3 length: 11 amino acids. The CDR3 nucleotides are TGTGCCAGCACCGGGGGGGGTGGCTACACCTTC. Its translation is CASTGGGGYTF.

The V and J genes are TRBV28 and TRBJ1-1; TRBD1 might be the D (6 bases). Looked up from germline, CDR1 is MDHEN and CDR2 is SYDVKM. CDR3 length equals 13 residues. Trimming removed 6 bases from V and 1 base from J, with 9 bases in between. The DNA for the CDR3 is TGTGCCAGCAGGGGGACATGGAACACTGAAGCTTTCTTT. Its translation: CASRGTWNTEAFF. The entire variable domain, with the rest obtained from reference TRBV28 and TRBJ1-1, is as follows: DVKVTQSSRYLVKRTGEKVFLECVQDMDHENMFWYRQDPGLGLRLIYFSYDVKMKEKGDIPEGYSVSREKKERFSLILESASTNQTSMYLCASRGTWNTEAFFGQGTRLTVV.

This clone was recorded once. The junction does not match germline at one end; this may be a read error. V and J are TRBV6-6 and TRBJ1-3, with D hard to call. Germline V gene lookup returns CDR1 MNHNY and CDR2 SVGAGI (reference sequence). CDR3 length equals 11 residues. For the CDR3, the DNA is TGTGCCATCAGTGACGGAAACACCATATATTTT. Protein: CAISDGNTIYF.

This chain joins TRBV30 and TRBJ2-3; 10 bases align to TRBD2. V was pared by 3 bases and J by 5 bases, with 5 bases of the junction left unmatched. From germline, CDR1 is GTSNPN and CDR2 SVGIG (reference sequence). There are 14 residues in the CDR3. CDR3 DNA: TGTGCCTGGAGCGGAGCGGGGGGGTTAGATACGCAGTATTTT. As protein: CAWSGAGGLDTQYF.

This rearrangement joins TRBV6-1 to TRBJ1-3; D not resolved. From germline, CDR1 is MNHNS and CDR2 SASEGT. With 0 bases removed from V and 0 bases from J, the gap between germline ends came to 9 bases. The CDR3 covers 16 residues. The CDR3 region has the DNA TGTGCCAGCAGTGAAGCGCTGGCGAGCTCTGGAAACACCATATATTTT. Translating it yields CASSEALASSGNTIYF.

The chain couples TRBV7-3 to TRBJ2-3; D is unresolved. The V gene's germline CDR1 is SGHTA and CDR2 FQGTGA. The V and J ends lost 5 bases and 6 bases respectively, with 12 bases between them. This CDR3 spans 13 amino acids. This CDR3 reads CASSHAQTDTQYF. CDR3 sequence (DNA): TGTGCCAGCAGCCACGCCCAGACGGATACGCAGTATTTT.

V usage is TRBV6-5 and J usage is TRBJ1-3; D uncertain. This CDR3 spans 13 amino acids. V gave up 5 bases and J gave up 4 bases, with 9 bases separating them. The V gene's germline CDR1 is MNHEY and CDR2 SVGAGI. As DNA, the CDR3 is TGTGCCAGCAGTACCCTATACGGAAACACCATATATTTT. Protein product: CASSTLYGNTIYF.

The chain joins TRBV2 to TRBJ2-7, with a tentative D call TRBD2 (5 bases). Germline V gene sequence: CDR1 SNHLY, CDR2 FYNNEI. This CDR3 is built from 13 residues. Between the trimmed V and J ends, which lost 3 bases and 7 bases, there was a span of 13 bases. The CDR3 sequence is CASSDGEGREQYF. The CDR3 nucleotides read TGTGCCAGCAGTGACGGAGAGGGTAGGGAGCAGTACTTC. Full variable domain (rest looked up from reference TRBV2 and TRBJ2-7): EPEVTQTPSHQVTQMGQEVILRCVPISNHLYFYWYRQILGQKVEFLVSFYNNEISEKSEIFDDQFSVERPDGSNFTLKIRSTKLEDSAMYFCASSDGEGREQYFGPGTRLTVT.

The chain couples TRBV5-4 to TRBJ1-2, with 7 bases identical to TRBD1. The CDR3 is 12 amino acids. Germline loops: CDR1 SGHNT, CDR2 YYREEE (reference sequence). V gave up 6 bases and J gave up 7 bases; unmatched junction bases: 6. The CDR3, as DNA: TGTGCCAGCACCGAGGGGGCGCGTGGCTACACCTTC. It is translated as CASTEGARGYTF. Combining the CDR3 with reference TRBV5-4 and TRBJ1-2 gives the whole variable domain ETGVTQSPTHLIKTRGQQVTLRCSSQSGHNTVSWYQQALGQGPQFIFQYYREEENGRGNFPPRFSGLQFPNYSSELNVNALELDDSALYLCASTEGARGYTFGSGTRLTVV.

The genes are TRBV9 and TRBJ2-7, with 9 bases matching TRBD1. Trimming at V came to 4 bases and at J to 5 bases, leaving 16 bases not matched to a gene. The germline V gene encodes CDR1 SGDLS and CDR2 YYNGEE. The CDR3 runs 17 residues. DNA of the CDR3: TGTGCCAGCAGCCCAGGGACAGGGACGGTTGGAAGACACGAGCAGTACTTC. Residues: CASSPGTGTVGRHEQYF.

The rearrangement joins TRBV27 to TRBJ2-3, with 9 bases matching TRBD2. J gave up 3 bases and V 8 bases, and 3 bases lay outside the gene matches. The CDR3 has 13 amino acids. CDR1 and CDR2 from the germline V gene are MNHEY and SMNVEV (reference sequence). The CDR3 region has the DNA TGTGCCAGCCGCGGGGGGGAAACAGATACGCAGTATTTT. This encodes CASRGGETDTQYF.

There are a few counts of this clone. This chain links TRBV6-1 with TRBJ1-5; TRBD1 is a possible D gene (5 bases). V shed 4 bases and J shed 1 base, with 11 bases lying between them. Per the germline V gene, CDR1 is MNHNS and CDR2 is SASEGT. The CDR3 covers 15 residues. Here the CDR3 DNA reads TGTGCCAGCAGTGGGGCAGAGGGGAGCAATCAGCCCCAGCATTTT. Translation gives CASSGAEGSNQPQHF.

This chain joins TRBV7-9 and TRBJ1-2; weak D call: TRBD1 (5 bases). The CDR3 has 13 residues. Germline V CDR1 and CDR2: SEHNR, FQNEAQ (reference sequence). V lost 2 bases and J 3 bases, leaving 7 bases between the germline ends. The CDR3 loop reads CASSLRGDYGYTF. As DNA, the CDR3 is TGTGCCAGCAGCTTACGGGGCGACTATGGCTACACCTTC.